Listed here are 5 T cell receptor beta chains from one sample, sequenced in a study of regulatory T cells in long-lasting Graves disease. Building of the TCR beta libraries involved iRepertoire HTBI primers and Arm-PCR of CDR3 regions. TCRdb reprocessed the multiplex PCR reads with MiXCR, giving one entry per CDR3 protein. This table holds 250,000 to 300,000 distinct CDR3 sequences, 15% to 20% found once. Specified time point: newly diagnosed GD, antithyroid drugs for less than 3 months. PBMC-derived RNA was used for the TCR library. These data were also filed under a second study, of T cells in Graves' hyperthyroidism and ophthalmopathy.

The sequenced sample was peripheral blood mononuclear cells (PBMCs), obtained at new diagnosis, from a patient treated with antithyroid drugs. The receptor set was obtained from a woman in her twenties or thirties with Graves disease.

This clonotype was counted once. The rearrangement links TRBV7-3 to TRBJ2-3, with 14 nucleotides matching TRBD2. Germline V gene sequence: CDR1 SGHTA, CDR2 FQGTGA. The CDR3 spans 16 residues. V gave up 3 bases and J gave up 7 bases; unmatched junction bases: 6. The CDR3: CASSLTSGGASNTQYF. CDR3 sequence (DNA): TGTGCCAGCAGCTTGACTAGCGGGGGGGCGTCTAATACGCAGTATTTT.

This clonotype was counted many times. The chain uses TRBV11-2 and TRBJ1-3; D remains unclear. The CDR3 is 12 amino acids. CDR1 and CDR2 (germline): SGHAT, FQNNGV. Trimming removed 0 bases from V and 10 bases from J, with 7 bases in between. This CDR3 reads CASSLDWGTIYF. The CDR3 region has the DNA TGTGCCAGCAGCTTAGATTGGGGAACCATATATTTT. The whole variable domain, remainder taken from reference TRBV11-2 and TRBJ1-3, is EAGVAQSPRYKIIEKRQSVAFWCNPISGHATLYWYQQILGQGPKLLIQFQNNGVVDDSQLPKDRFSAERLKGVDSTLKIQPAKLEDSAVYLCASSLDWGTIYFGEGSWLTVV.

This clonotype was observed at least ten times. The chain joins TRBV18 to TRBJ1-1; no definite D call. The germline V gene has CDR1 KGHSH and CDR2 LQKENI. The V gene lost 1 base and the J gene lost 4 bases, with 10 bases spanning the gap. The CDR3 spans 14 residues. The CDR3 bases are TGTGCCAGCTCACCACTTGACCCATTCACTGAAGCTTTCTTT. Amino acids: CASSPLDPFTEAFF.

This clonotype was seen ten or more times. V usage is TRBV7-2 and J usage is TRBJ2-1; D possibly corresponds to TRBD2 (5 bases). The germline CDR1 and CDR2 sequences are SGHTA and FQGNSA. Trimming cost V 3 bases and J 0 bases, with 15 bases left between them. CDR3 length: 17 residues. Written as DNA, the CDR3 is TGTGCCAGCAGCTTCAAAAGCGGCGACGACTCCTACAATGAGCAGTTCTTC. Protein product: CASSFKSGDDSYNEQFF.

This clonotype was recorded at least ten times. The V call is TRBV2, the J call TRBJ2-6; D is possibly TRBD1 or TRBD2 (5 bases each). V was cut by 7 bases and J by 2 bases, with 6 bases left in between. Germline V gene sequence: CDR1 SNHLY, CDR2 FYNNEI. The CDR3 runs 13 residues. As DNA, the CDR3 is TGTGCCAGCATGGGACCTGGGGCCAACGTCCTGACTTTC. This codes for CASMGPGANVLTF.